This TCR beta chain derives from a study of control samples from healthy donors and cancer patients. This CDR3 is built from 16 residues. The germline V gene encodes CDR1 MGHRA and CDR2 YSYEKL. J lost 1 base, V lost 4 bases, and 6 bases had no gene match. Using immunoSEQ multiplex PCR, the repertoire was profiled, and TCRdb retains in-frame clones only, with some absent. This sample has about 90,000 clones, with about nine tenths found just once. The chain couples TRBV4-1 to TRBJ2-1; 8 positions agree with TRBD1. The sequenced sample was blood. This receptor was taken from a woman in her late teens or twenties in good health. CDR3 nucleotides: TGCGCCAGCAGCCCCGCGACAGGGGAATCCTACAATGAGCAGTTCTTC. It specifies CASSPATGESYNEQFF.